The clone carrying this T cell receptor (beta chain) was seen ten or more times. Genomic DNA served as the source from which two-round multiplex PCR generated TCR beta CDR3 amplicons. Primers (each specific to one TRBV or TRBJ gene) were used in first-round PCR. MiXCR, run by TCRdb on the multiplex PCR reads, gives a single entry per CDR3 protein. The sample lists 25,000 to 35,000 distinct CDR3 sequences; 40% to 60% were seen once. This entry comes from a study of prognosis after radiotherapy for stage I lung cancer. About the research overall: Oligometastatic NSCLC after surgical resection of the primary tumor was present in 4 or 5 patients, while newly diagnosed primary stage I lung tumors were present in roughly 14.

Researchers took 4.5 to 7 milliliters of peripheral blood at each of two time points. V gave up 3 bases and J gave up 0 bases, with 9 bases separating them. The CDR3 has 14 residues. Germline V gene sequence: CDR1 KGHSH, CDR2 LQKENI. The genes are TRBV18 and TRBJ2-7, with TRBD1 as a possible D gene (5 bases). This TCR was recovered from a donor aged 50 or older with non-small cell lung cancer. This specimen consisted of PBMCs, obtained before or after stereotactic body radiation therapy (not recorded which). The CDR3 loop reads CASSPVGVSYEQYF. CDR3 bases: TGTGCCAGCTCACCGGTAGGGGTCTCCTACGAGCAGTACTTC.